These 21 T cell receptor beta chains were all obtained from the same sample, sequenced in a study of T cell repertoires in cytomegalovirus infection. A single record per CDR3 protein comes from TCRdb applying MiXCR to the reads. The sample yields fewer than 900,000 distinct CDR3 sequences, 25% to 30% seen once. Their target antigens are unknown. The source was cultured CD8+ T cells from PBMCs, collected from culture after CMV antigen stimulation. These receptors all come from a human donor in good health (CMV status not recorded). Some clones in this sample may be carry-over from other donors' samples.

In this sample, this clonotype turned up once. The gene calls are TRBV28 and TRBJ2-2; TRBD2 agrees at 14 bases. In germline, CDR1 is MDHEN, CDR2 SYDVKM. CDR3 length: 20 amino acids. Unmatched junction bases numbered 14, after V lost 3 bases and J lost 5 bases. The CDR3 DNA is TGTGCCAGCAGTTTCTCCCCGAGACTAGCGGGGGGGCCTTGGACCGGGGAGCTGTTTTTT. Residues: CASSFSPRLAGGPWTGELFF.

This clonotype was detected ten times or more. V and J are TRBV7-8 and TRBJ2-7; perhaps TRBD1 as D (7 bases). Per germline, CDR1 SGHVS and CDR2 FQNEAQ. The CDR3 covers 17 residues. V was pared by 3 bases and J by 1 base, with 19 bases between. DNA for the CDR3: TGTGCCAGCAGCTTCCCCAGGGGGGCGGTGGTTTCCTACGAGCAGTACTTC. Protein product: CASSFPRGAVVSYEQYF.

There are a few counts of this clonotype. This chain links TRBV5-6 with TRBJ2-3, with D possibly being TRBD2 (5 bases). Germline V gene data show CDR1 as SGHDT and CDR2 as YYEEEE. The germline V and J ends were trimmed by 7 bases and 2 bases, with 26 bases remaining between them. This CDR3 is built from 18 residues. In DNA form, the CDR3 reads TGTGCCAGCCACCACTGGGAGTTCCTTATCGGGCACACAGATACGCAGTATTTT. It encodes CASHHWEFLIGHTDTQYF.

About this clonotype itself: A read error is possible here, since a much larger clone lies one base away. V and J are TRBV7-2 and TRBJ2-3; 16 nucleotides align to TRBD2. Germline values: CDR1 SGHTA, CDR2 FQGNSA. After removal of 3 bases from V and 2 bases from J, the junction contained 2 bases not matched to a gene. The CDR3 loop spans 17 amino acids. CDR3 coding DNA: TGTGCCAGCAGCTTGGGGACTAGCGGGGGGGCCACAGATACGCAGTATTTT. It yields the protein CASSLGTSGGATDTQYF.

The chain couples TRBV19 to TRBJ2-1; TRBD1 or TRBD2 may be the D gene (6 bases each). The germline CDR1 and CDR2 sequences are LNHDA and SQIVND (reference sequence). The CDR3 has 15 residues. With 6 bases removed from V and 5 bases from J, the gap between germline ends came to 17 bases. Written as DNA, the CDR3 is TGTGCCAGTAGCCGATTTCGCGGGACAAACAATGAGCAGTTCTTC. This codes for CASSRFRGTNNEQFF.

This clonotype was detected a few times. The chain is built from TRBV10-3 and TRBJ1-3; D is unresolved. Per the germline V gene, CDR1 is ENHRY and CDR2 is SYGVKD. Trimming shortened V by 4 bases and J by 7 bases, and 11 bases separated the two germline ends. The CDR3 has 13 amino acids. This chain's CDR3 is CAISGSEDNTIYF. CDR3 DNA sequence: TGTGCCATCAGTGGATCAGAGGACAACACCATATATTTT.

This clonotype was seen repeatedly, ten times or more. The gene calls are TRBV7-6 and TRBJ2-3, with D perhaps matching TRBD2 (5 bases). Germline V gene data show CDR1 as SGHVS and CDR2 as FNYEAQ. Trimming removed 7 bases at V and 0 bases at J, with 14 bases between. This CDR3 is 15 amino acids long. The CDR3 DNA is TGTGCCAGCACCCTCCGTGGGGAGAGCACAGATACGCAGTATTTT. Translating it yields CASTLRGESTDTQYF.

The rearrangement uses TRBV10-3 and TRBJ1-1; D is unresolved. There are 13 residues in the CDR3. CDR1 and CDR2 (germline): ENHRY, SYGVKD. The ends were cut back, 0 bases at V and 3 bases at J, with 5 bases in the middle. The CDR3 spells CAISESGYTEAFF. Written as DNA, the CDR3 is TGTGCCATCAGTGAGTCGGGGTACACTGAAGCTTTCTTT.

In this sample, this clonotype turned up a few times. The CDR3 sequence is CSARDGSVYEQYF. CDR3 coding DNA: TGCAGTGCTAGAGATGGGTCAGTCTACGAGCAGTACTTC. The chain is built from TRBV20-1 and TRBJ2-7; no reliable D call. The V end lost 0 bases, the J end lost 3 bases, and 9 bases lay between the germline ends. The CDR3 has 13 amino acids. Germline CDR1 reads DFQATT; CDR2 reads SNEGSKA (reference sequence).

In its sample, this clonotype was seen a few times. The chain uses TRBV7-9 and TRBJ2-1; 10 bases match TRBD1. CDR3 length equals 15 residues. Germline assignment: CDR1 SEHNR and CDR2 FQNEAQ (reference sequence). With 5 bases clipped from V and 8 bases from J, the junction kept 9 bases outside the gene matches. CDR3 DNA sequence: TGTGCCAGCAGCCTCAGGACAGGGGGGTTACATGAGCAGTTCTTC. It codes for CASSLRTGGLHEQFF.

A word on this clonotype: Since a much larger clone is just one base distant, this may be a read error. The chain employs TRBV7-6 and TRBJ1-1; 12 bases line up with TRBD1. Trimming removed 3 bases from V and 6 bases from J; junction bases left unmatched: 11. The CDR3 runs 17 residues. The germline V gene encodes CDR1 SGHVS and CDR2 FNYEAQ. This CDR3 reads CASSFLGQGAWGSEAFF. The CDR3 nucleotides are TGTGCCAGCAGCTTTTTGGGACAGGGGGCTTGGGGCTCTGAAGCTTTCTTT.

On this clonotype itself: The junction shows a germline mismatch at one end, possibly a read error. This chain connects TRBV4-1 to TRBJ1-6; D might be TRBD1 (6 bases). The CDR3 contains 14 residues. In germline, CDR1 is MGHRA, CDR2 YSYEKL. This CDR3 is CASSQTPLTGPQAF. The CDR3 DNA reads TGCGCCAGCAGCCAGACGCCCCTGACAGGCCCCCAGGCCTTT.

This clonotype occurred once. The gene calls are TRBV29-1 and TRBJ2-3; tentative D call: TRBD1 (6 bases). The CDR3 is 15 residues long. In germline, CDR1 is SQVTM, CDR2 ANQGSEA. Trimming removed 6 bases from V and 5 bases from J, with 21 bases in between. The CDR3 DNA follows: TGCAGCGTCGCAACAGAAGAGGGACATATAGATACGCAGTATTTT. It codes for CSVATEEGHIDTQYF.

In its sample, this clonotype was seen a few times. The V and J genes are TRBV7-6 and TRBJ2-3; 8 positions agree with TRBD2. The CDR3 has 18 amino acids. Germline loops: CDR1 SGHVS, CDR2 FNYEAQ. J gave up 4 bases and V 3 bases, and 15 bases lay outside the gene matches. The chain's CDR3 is CASSFAFGGAREADTQYF. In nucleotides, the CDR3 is TGTGCCAGCAGCTTTGCATTCGGGGGGGCCCGGGAGGCAGATACGCAGTATTTT.

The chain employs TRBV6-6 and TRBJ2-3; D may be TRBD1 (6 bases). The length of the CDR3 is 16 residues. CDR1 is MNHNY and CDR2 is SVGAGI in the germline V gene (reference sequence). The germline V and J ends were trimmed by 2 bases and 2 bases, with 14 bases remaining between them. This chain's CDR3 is CASSYAPGHYTDTQYF. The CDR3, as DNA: TGTGCCAGCAGTTACGCTCCGGGACACTACACAGATACGCAGTATTTT.

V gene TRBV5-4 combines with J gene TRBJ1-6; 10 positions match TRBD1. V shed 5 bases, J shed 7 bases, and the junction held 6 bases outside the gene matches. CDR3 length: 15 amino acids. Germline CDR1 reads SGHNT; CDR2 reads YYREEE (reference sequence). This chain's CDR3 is CASRDDRGRNSPLHF. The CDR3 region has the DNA TGTGCCAGCAGAGATGACAGGGGGCGAAATTCACCCCTCCACTTT.

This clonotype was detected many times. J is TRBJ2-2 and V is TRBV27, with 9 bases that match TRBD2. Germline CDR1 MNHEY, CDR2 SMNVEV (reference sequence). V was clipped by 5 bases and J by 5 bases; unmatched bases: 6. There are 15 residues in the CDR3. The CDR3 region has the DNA TGTGCCAGCAGTCTTAGCGGGGGCGGGACCGGGGAGCTGTTTTTT. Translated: CASSLSGGGTGELFF.

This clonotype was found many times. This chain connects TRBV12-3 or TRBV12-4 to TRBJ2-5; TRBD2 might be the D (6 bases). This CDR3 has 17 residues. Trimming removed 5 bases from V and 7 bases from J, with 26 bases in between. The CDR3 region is CASSRPRDWTPDGTQYF. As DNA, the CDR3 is TGTGCCAGCAGTCGCCCAAGGGACTGGACCCCAGATGGGACCCAGTACTTC.

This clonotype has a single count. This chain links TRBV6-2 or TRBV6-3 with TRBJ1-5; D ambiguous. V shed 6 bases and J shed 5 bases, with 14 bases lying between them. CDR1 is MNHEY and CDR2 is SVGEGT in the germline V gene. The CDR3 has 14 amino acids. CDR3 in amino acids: CASRPSGEHQPQHF. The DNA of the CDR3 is TGTGCCAGCAGACCAAGCGGGGAGCATCAGCCCCAGCATTTT.

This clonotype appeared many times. CDR3 sequence reads: CASSLDRVQPTDTQYF. The CDR3, as DNA: TGTGCCAGCAGCTTGGACAGGGTTCAACCAACGGATACGCAGTATTTT. This sequence joins TRBV7-2 and TRBJ2-3; TRBD1 matches at 8 bases. Germline CDR1 is SGHTA and CDR2 is FQGNSA. V lost 3 bases and J lost 6; bases outside the gene matches: 11. This CDR3 is built from 16 residues.

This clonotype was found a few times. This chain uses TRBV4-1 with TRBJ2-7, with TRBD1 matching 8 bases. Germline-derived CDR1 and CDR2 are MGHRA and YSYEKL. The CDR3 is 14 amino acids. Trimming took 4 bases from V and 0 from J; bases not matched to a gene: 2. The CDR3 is CASSRDRTSYEQYF. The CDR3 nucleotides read TGCGCCAGCAGCCGGGACAGGACCTCCTACGAGCAGTACTTC.